This T cell receptor beta chain was observed in a study of monozygotic twins with inflammatory bowel disease. The study's findings and limits: IBD patients carried less diverse TCRbeta repertoires (inverse Simpson) than healthy co-twins.

Germline lookup yields CDR1 DFQATT and CDR2 SNEGSKA (reference sequence). The CDR3 extends over 14 amino acids. With respect to this clonotype: No antigen is known for it.

Through template switching, UMIs that included a 6-nucleotide sample barcode were added. TCRdb reprocessed the 5' RACE reads; each CDR3 protein has one entry and no DNA is given. The table for this sample gives just over 300,000 distinct CDR3 sequences. The receptor was derived from a human donor with ulcerative colitis or Crohn's disease, or a healthy co-twin of an affected twin (not recorded which). The V gene is TRBV20-1, the J gene TRBJ2-2; TCRdb names TRBD1, which stays unverified in the absence of DNA. Sequenced input: blood. CDR3 region: CSASGGQGTGELFF.